Listed here are 5 T cell receptor beta chains from one sample, sequenced in a study of tumor and adjacent non-tumor tissue in lung cancer. This sample's RNA came from whole unsorted tissue. This non-tumor lung sample came from over 3 cm beyond the tumor edge. The library came from three nested PCR rounds adapted from ARM-PCR protocols. Each CDR3 protein gets one entry after TCRdb re-called the multiplex PCR reads with MiXCR. The sample consists of approximately 68,000 distinct CDR3 sequences, roughly three quarters of them appearing once. The sequenced sample consisted of distant non-tumor lung tissue. These TCRs come from a man aged 60 to 75 with non-small cell lung cancer.

A word on this clonotype: Given the absence of the conserved phenylalanine or tryptophan at the CDR3 end, a read error is likely. The rearrangement uses TRBV11-2 and TRBJ2-7, with D unresolved. The CDR3 extends over 13 amino acids. Germline CDR1 and CDR2: SGHAT and FQNNGV. The CDR3 loop is CGSSPATGGEQYL. In DNA, the CDR3 is TGTGGCAGCAGCCCCGCGACGGGTGGCGAGCAGTACCTC.

Of note for this clonotype: Germline is not matched at one junction end, which may reflect a read error. J is TRBJ1-5 and V is TRBV20-1, with TRBD1 matching 8 bases. The length of the CDR3 is 15 residues. The V gene's germline CDR1 is DFQATT and CDR2 SNEGSKA (reference sequence). CDR3 nucleotides: TGTAGTGCTAGAGCTCGGGACAGGCTCAATCCGCCCCAGCTTTTT. Its translation: CSARARDRLNPPQLF.

To note about this clonotype: The conserved final phenylalanine or tryptophan is absent from the CDR3, which likely points to a read error. The genes are TRBV6-1 and TRBJ2-1; perhaps TRBD2 as D (6 bases). This CDR3 spans 12 amino acids. Germline CDR1 is MNHNS and CDR2 is SASEGT. The V end was cut by 6 bases, the J end by 6 bases, with 9 bases between. Here the CDR3 reads CASRGGVNEQFL. CDR3 coding DNA: TGTGCCAGCAGAGGAGGGGTCAATGAGCAGTTCCTC.

A note on this clonotype: Compared with germline, one end of the junction differs, possibly owing to a read error. This rearrangement joins TRBV13 to TRBJ1-2; the D gene is possibly TRBD1 (6 bases). The CDR3 spans 15 residues. CDR1 is PRHDT and CDR2 is FYEKMQ in the germline V gene (reference sequence). DNA for the CDR3: TGTACCAGCAGCTTAAGGGGGGTCCCCCTCTATGGATACACCTTC. This codes for CTSSLRGVPLYGYTF.

The CDR3 spells CASSLAVGIYGYTF. For the CDR3, the DNA is TGTGCCAGCAGTTTAGCGGTAGGGATCTATGGCTACACCTTC. The chain combines TRBV28 with TRBJ1-2, with D unclear. CDR3 length equals 14 residues. V was trimmed by 2 bases and J by 4 bases, leaving 11 bases between them. Per germline, CDR1 MDHEN and CDR2 SYDVKM.